What follows are 9 T cell receptor beta chains derived from one specimen sequenced in a study of T cells in Graves' hyperthyroidism and ophthalmopathy. TCR beta CDR3 regions were amplified from RNA transcripts. Carried out on the TCR CDR3, a first-round RT-PCR used the HTBI primer set. TCRdb reprocessed the multiplex PCR reads via MiXCR and lists one record per CDR3 protein. The sample consists of around 350,000 distinct CDR3 sequences, about 15% of them appearing once. Source material: blood. These receptors were collected from a woman aged 30 to 39 with Graves' ophthalmopathy.

This clonotype came up many times. The chain carries TRBV12-3 or TRBV12-4 and TRBJ1-1, with 7 bases that match TRBD1. This CDR3 has 14 residues. Trimming removed 5 bases from V and 2 bases from J; junction bases left unmatched: 5. CDR3 protein: CASSPTGPNTEAFF. The CDR3 nucleotides are TGTGCCAGCAGTCCGACAGGGCCTAACACTGAAGCTTTCTTT.

The CDR3 DNA reads as TGCAGTGCTAGATTGGGGCAGGGGATGGACATTCAGTACTTC. Translation: CSARLGQGMDIQYF. The chain couples TRBV20-1 to TRBJ2-4; D perhaps matches TRBD1 (6 bases). The germline gives CDR1 DFQATT, CDR2 SNEGSKA (reference sequence). V was shortened by 2 bases and J by 8 bases, with 16 bases between the two germline ends. The CDR3 consists of 14 residues.

This clonotype was recorded many times. This chain joins TRBV28 and TRBJ1-2; D is perhaps TRBD1 (5 bases). V lost 6 bases to trimming and J lost 1 base, with 15 bases between them. Germline V CDR1 and CDR2: MDHEN, SYDVKM. This CDR3 contains 15 residues. The CDR3 DNA follows: TGTGCCAGCAGCCTGGGACGCGCTGTTAACTATGGCTACACCTTC. It specifies CASSLGRAVNYGYTF.

This clonotype occurred many times. The V call is TRBV6-1, the J call TRBJ1-1; 8 bases line up with TRBD1. V lost 5 bases, J lost 8 bases, and 13 bases stayed unmatched. Germline lookup yields CDR1 MNHNS and CDR2 SASEGT. CDR3 length: 15 residues. This chain's CDR3 is CASSYAYDRGEEAFF. Written as DNA, the CDR3 is TGTGCCAGCAGTTACGCGTACGACAGGGGTGAAGAAGCTTTCTTT.

The table lists this clonotype with many counts. The J gene is TRBJ1-3, the V gene TRBV15; D gene ambiguous. Trimming pared 3 bases from V and 0 bases from J, leaving 3 bases between. The CDR3 runs to 13 residues. In germline, CDR1 is LNHNV, CDR2 YYDKDF (reference sequence). The CDR3 DNA reads TGTGCCACCAGCAGCAGCTCTGGAAACACCATATATTTT. Amino acid sequence: CATSSSSGNTIYF.

This clonotype has a count of ten or more. The chain carries TRBV12-3 or TRBV12-4 and TRBJ1-6, with D perhaps TRBD1 (6 bases). Trimming left V 7 bases short and J 8 bases short, with 12 bases between. This CDR3 has 13 residues. CDR3 in DNA: TGTGCCAGCACCCGGACAGTGGATTCACCCCTCCACTTT. Residues: CASTRTVDSPLHF.

This clonotype was picked up a small number of times. The rearrangement uses TRBV20-1 and TRBJ1-1; tentatively, D is TRBD1 (5 bases). Germline V gene data show CDR1 as DFQATT and CDR2 as SNEGSKA (reference sequence). The CDR3 length is 12 residues. CDR3 in DNA: TGCAGCCGGGGGGGACCGAACACTGAAGCTTTCTTT. This sequence encodes CSRGGPNTEAFF.

There are a few counts of this clonotype. V and J are TRBV6-7 and TRBJ2-6, with D perhaps assigned TRBD1 or TRBD2 (5 bases each). TRBV6-7 is an ORF, and what it does is uncertain. Deletions cut 5 bases from V and 4 bases from J, with 15 bases between. The CDR3 loop spans 16 amino acids. The CDR3 reads CASSRNRDGGANVLTF. CDR3 nucleotides: TGTGCCAGCAGTAGGAACCGGGACGGCGGGGCCAACGTCCTGACTTTC.

The rearrangement links TRBV11-3 to TRBJ2-1; D might be TRBD1 (6 bases). The V gene's germline CDR1 is SGHNT and CDR2 YENEEA. V was clipped by 4 bases and J by 0 bases, with 10 bases between them. The CDR3 consists of 15 residues. DNA for the CDR3: TGTGCCAGCAGCTCGCAGGGGACCTCCTACAATGAGCAGTTCTTC. Residues: CASSSQGTSYNEQFF. Full variable domain (outside the CDR3, taken from reference TRBV11-3 and TRBJ2-1): EAGVVQSPRYKIIEKKQPVAFWCNPISGHNTLYWYLQNLGQGPELLIRYENEEAVDDSQLPKDRFSAERLKGVDSTLKIQPAELGDSAVYLCASSSQGTSYNEQFFGPGTRLTVL.